These 9 T cell receptor beta chains were all obtained from the same sample, sequenced in a study of T cell repertoires in cytomegalovirus infection. TCRdb reanalysed the reads using MiXCR and keeps one entry per CDR3 protein. The profile shows approximately 170,000 distinct CDR3 sequences, roughly 17% of them singletons. Input material: CD8+ T cells from PBMCs. These receptors all come from a human donor in good health (CMV status not recorded). Some clones in this sample may be carry-over from other donors' samples.

This clonotype has a count of ten or more. The chain joins TRBV7-6 to TRBJ1-1; perhaps TRBD1 as D (5 bases). Germline V gene lookup returns CDR1 SGHVS and CDR2 FNYEAQ. The V end was cut by 3 bases, the J end by 5 bases, with 10 bases between. The CDR3 spans 13 residues. The DNA of the CDR3 is TGTGCCAGCAGCTTGGGGGAAGGAACTGAAGCTTTCTTT. It translates to CASSLGEGTEAFF.

The V call is TRBV29-1, the J call TRBJ2-5; a weak D match, TRBD2 (5 bases). Trimming stripped 2 bases from V and 4 bases from J, with 8 bases between. There are 12 residues in the CDR3. Germline V gene sequence: CDR1 SQVTM, CDR2 ANQGSEA. CDR3 sequence: CSVERGSETQYF. CDR3 in DNA: TGCAGCGTTGAAAGAGGGTCAGAGACCCAGTACTTC.

The chain couples TRBV7-8 to TRBJ2-3, with 11 bases fitting TRBD2. The ends lost 5 bases at V and 3 bases at J; junction bases unmatched: 7. CDR1 is SGHVS and CDR2 is FQNEAQ in the germline V gene. This CDR3 has 16 residues. The CDR3 reads CASSVRLAGLTDTQYF. CDR3 in DNA: TGTGCCAGCAGCGTCAGACTAGCGGGGTTGACAGATACGCAGTATTTT. Filled out from reference TRBV7-8 and TRBJ2-3, the complete variable domain reads GAGVSQSPRYKVAKRGQDVALRCDPISGHVSLFWYQQALGQGPEFLTYFQNEAQLDKSGLPSDRFFAERPEGSVSTLKIQRTQQEDSAVYLCASSVRLAGLTDTQYFGPGTRLTVL.

This clonotype was found a few times. V gene TRBV7-2 combines with J gene TRBJ2-1, with a weak D call TRBD2 (5 bases). The V end lost 5 bases, the J end lost 5 bases, and 16 bases lay between the germline ends. Germline-derived CDR1 and CDR2 are SGHTA and FQGNSA. The CDR3 has 15 amino acids. The CDR3 sequence: CASSVRSPGDNEQFF. CDR3 nucleotide sequence: TGTGCCAGCAGCGTCCGGTCACCCGGGGACAATGAGCAGTTCTTC. Variable domain in full (rest from reference TRBV7-2 and TRBJ2-1): GAGVSQSPSNKVTEKGKDVELRCDPISGHTALYWYRQSLGQGLEFLIYFQGNSAPDKSGLPSDRFSAERTGGSVSTLTIQRTQQEDSAVYLCASSVRSPGDNEQFFGPGTRLTVL.

A few counts support this clonotype. V gene TRBV7-2 combines with J gene TRBJ2-7; no definite D call. Trimming pared 1 base from V and 2 bases from J, leaving 9 bases between. Germline CDR1 SGHTA, CDR2 FQGNSA. The CDR3 sequence is 14 residues long. CDR3 sequence reads: CASSLGSVPYEQYF. CDR3 DNA sequence: TGTGCCAGCAGCTTAGGGTCTGTACCCTACGAGCAGTACTTC.

V gene TRBV5-6 combines with J gene TRBJ2-7; D call uncertain. Germline CDR1 reads SGHDT; CDR2 reads YYEEEE. This CDR3 region has 12 residues. V gave up 1 base and J gave up 0 bases, with 2 bases separating them. The CDR3 coding sequence is TGTGCCAGCAGCTTGTACTCCTACGAGCAGTACTTC. Its translation: CASSLYSYEQYF.

This clonotype was seen more than once but under ten times. The chain joins TRBV7-2 to TRBJ2-3; D is undetermined. Germline CDR1 and CDR2: SGHTA and FQGNSA. There are 17 residues in the CDR3. V was trimmed by 1 base and J by 2 bases, leaving 16 bases between them. The CDR3 sequence: CASSLGRKQPFTDTQYF. As DNA, the CDR3 is TGTGCCAGCAGCTTAGGTAGGAAGCAGCCTTTCACAGATACGCAGTATTTT. The full variable domain, its missing parts supplied by reference TRBV7-2 and TRBJ2-3, is GAGVSQSPSNKVTEKGKDVELRCDPISGHTALYWYRQSLGQGLEFLIYFQGNSAPDKSGLPSDRFSAERTGGSVSTLTIQRTQQEDSAVYLCASSLGRKQPFTDTQYFGPGTRLTVL.

V is TRBV7-2 and J is TRBJ2-3; a possible D gene is TRBD1 (5 bases). Between the trimmed V and J ends, which lost 1 base and 6 bases, there was a span of 14 bases. There are 15 residues in the CDR3. In germline, CDR1 is SGHTA, CDR2 FQGNSA. The CDR3 bases are TGTGCCAGCAGCTTAGAAGGCAGGGCGGTCGATACGCAGTATTTT. As protein: CASSLEGRAVDTQYF. The full variable domain, completed using reference TRBV7-2 and TRBJ2-3, is GAGVSQSPSNKVTEKGKDVELRCDPISGHTALYWYRQSLGQGLEFLIYFQGNSAPDKSGLPSDRFSAERTGGSVSTLTIQRTQQEDSAVYLCASSLEGRAVDTQYFGPGTRLTVL.

CDR3 region: CASGPGPNTQYF. CDR3 DNA sequence: TGTGCCAGCGGTCCGGGGCCAAATACGCAGTATTTT. The chain combines TRBV27 with TRBJ2-3, with D possibly being TRBD1 or TRBD2 (5 bases each). Trimming shortened V by 8 bases and J by 7 bases, and 13 bases separated the two germline ends. There are 12 residues in the CDR3. The V gene's germline CDR1 is MNHEY and CDR2 SMNVEV (reference sequence).